The T cell receptor (beta chain) described here comes from a study of T cell responses to AZD1222 COVID-19 vaccine. For the study at large: Analyses pooled second doses at about 4 or about 12 weeks.

Only in-frame clones appear in the TCRdb table, and some are missing; sequencing was by immunoSEQ multiplex PCR. The sample contains 130,000 or so clones, about nine tenths of which appear only once. Study-wide results and caveats: It was only six AZD1222 recipients who were seropositive at baseline. Unmutated variant regions are reportedly targeted by nearly half of spike-specific TCRs.

V dropped 1 base and J dropped 1 base, with 0 bases sitting between them. The CDR3 length is 12 residues. The V gene's germline CDR1 is SEHNR and CDR2 FQNEAQ (reference sequence). Worth noting for this clone: Its specificity is not known.

The V and J genes are TRBV7-9 and TRBJ2-3; no clear D gene. The input for sequencing was peripheral blood, taken on day 0 of AZD1222 vaccination. The clonotype originates from an adult in good health. CDR3 DNA sequence: TGTGCCAGCAGCTTAGGCACAGATACGCAGTATTTT. Translation: CASSLGTDTQYF.